In its sample, the clone carrying this T cell receptor (beta chain) was seen many times. What it recognizes is unknown. There were healthy Caucasian individuals from Russia, aged 6 to 90, serving as donors. The authors ran a second PCR of roughly 7 to 11 cycles using a sample-barcoded 5' primer and a J-beta primer mix. Sequencing recovered at least 2.5 million CDR3-containing paired-end reads from each sample. TCRdb fed the 5' RACE reads into MiXCR, producing one record per CDR3 protein. The repertoire includes around 1,500,000 distinct CDR3 sequences, under 30% of them detected once, and roughly 8% sits in the top ten. This entry belongs to a study of blood T cells in healthy people across ages. Study results and limitations: Conclusively comparing naive with antigen-experienced cells was impossible with unsorted PBMCs. Both naive CD4+ cell counts and diversity were greater in long-lived donors than in aged donors.

The material sequenced was blood. This sequence originates from a woman aged 25 to 45 in good health.

The CDR3 here is CASSWSGLLYNEQFF. Here the CDR3 DNA reads TGTGCCAGCAGCTGGAGCGGACTCCTCTACAATGAGCAGTTCTTC. This chain connects TRBV12-3 or TRBV12-4 to TRBJ2-1, with D tentatively TRBD2 (5 bases). V was cut by 6 bases and J by 3 bases, with 15 bases left in between. The CDR3 runs to 15 residues.